These 14 T cell receptor beta chains came from one sample sequenced in a study of shared clonotypes between healthy human individuals. Profiled with immunoSEQ multiplex PCR; TCRdb holds only in-frame clones, not every one. The table lists a few million clones, more than 80% of them singletons. Sequencing was done on a sample of naive CD4+ T cells from PBMCs. Stated subset: CD45RA+ positively selected. These TCRs come from a young man in good health. Some clones in this sample may be carry-over from other donors' samples.

In regard to this clone: The DNA is left out, because the CDR3 cannot be placed on it with certainty; the CDR3 is given as TCRdb lists it. CDR3 region: CASSDETATPGSCFF. The rearrangement joins TRBV2 to TRBJ2-2. The CDR3 spans 15 amino acids, including both terminal residues. In germline, CDR1 is SNHLY, CDR2 FYNNEI.

The chain is built from TRBV7-3 and TRBJ2-1, with D uncertain. The CDR3 totals 15 residues. The germline gives CDR1 SGHTA, CDR2 FQGTGA. The V and J ends lost 0 bases and 1 base respectively, with 7 bases between them. For the CDR3, the DNA is TGTGCCAGCAGCTTAACCCGTCAGTCCTACAATGAGCAGTTCTTC. Its translation: CASSLTRQSYNEQFF.

The rearrangement joins TRBV5-1 to TRBJ2-1, with D perhaps matching TRBD2 (6 bases). This CDR3 has 16 residues. Per the germline V gene, CDR1 is SGHRS and CDR2 is YFSETQ. Trimming stripped 1 base from V and 4 bases from J, with 15 bases between. In nucleotides, the CDR3 is TGCGCCAGCAGCTTGTTGGGCGGGAAGGGTTACAATGAGCAGTTCTTC. Residues: CASSLLGGKGYNEQFF.

V is TRBV2 and J is TRBJ1-5; tentative D call: TRBD1 (5 bases). The germline gives CDR1 SNHLY, CDR2 FYNNEI. The CDR3 covers 12 residues. V dropped 8 bases and J dropped 4 bases, with 9 bases sitting between them. The CDR3 nucleotides are TGTGCCAGCGGGGGTATGAATCAGCCCCAGCATTTT. This gives the protein CASGGMNQPQHF.

This chain joins TRBV15 and TRBJ1-5; D is ambiguous. Trimming cost V 1 base and J 0 bases, with 13 bases left between them. The CDR3 is 17 residues long. From germline, CDR1 is LNHNV and CDR2 YYDKDF (reference sequence). CDR3 loop: CATSRVLDAYSNQPQHF. CDR3 nucleotide sequence: TGTGCCACCAGCAGAGTGTTGGACGCCTATAGCAATCAGCCCCAGCATTTT. The full variable domain, completed using reference TRBV15 and TRBJ1-5, is DAMVIQNPRYQVTQFGKPVTLSCSQTLNHNVMYWYQQKSSQAPKLLFHYYDKDFNNEADTPDNFQSRRPNTSFCFLDIRSPGLGDTAMYLCATSRVLDAYSNQPQHFGDGTRLSIL.

V is TRBV2 and J is TRBJ2-3, with TRBD2 matching 9 bases. The CDR3 loop spans 18 amino acids. Germline loops: CDR1 SNHLY, CDR2 FYNNEI. V was clipped by 5 bases and J by 1 base; unmatched bases: 13. For the CDR3, the DNA is TGTGCCAGCAGTAGGATATCGCCTAGCGGGACCGGCACAGATACGCAGTATTTT. It translates to CASSRISPSGTGTDTQYF.

The rearrangement links TRBV7-9 to TRBJ1-6; a weak D match, TRBD1 (6 bases). Per the germline V gene, CDR1 is SEHNR and CDR2 is FQNEAQ (reference sequence). Trimming took off 9 bases at V and 0 bases at J, with 12 bases between the two ends. The CDR3 has 15 residues. In DNA form, the CDR3 reads TGTGCCAGTGGGACACGAGGCTCCTATAATTCACCCCTCCACTTT. The encoded protein is CASGTRGSYNSPLHF. The whole variable domain, remainder taken from reference TRBV7-9 and TRBJ1-6, is DTGVSQNPRHKITKRGQNVTFRCDPISEHNRLYWYRQTLGQGPEFLTYFQNEAQLEKSRLLSDRFSAERPKGSFSTLEIQRTEQGDSAMYLCASGTRGSYNSPLHFGNGTRLTVT.

V and J are TRBV4-1 and TRBJ2-5; D gene unclear. The CDR3 loop spans 14 amino acids. V shed 0 bases and J shed 4 bases, with 9 bases lying between them. The germline gives CDR1 MGHRA, CDR2 YSYEKL. Here the CDR3 DNA reads TGCGCCAGCAGCCAAGAAAAGAGGTCAGAGACCCAGTACTTC. This gives the protein CASSQEKRSETQYF.

The genes are TRBV7-9 and TRBJ1-2; D unresolved. The CDR3 consists of 17 residues. Germline V gives CDR1 SEHNR, CDR2 FQNEAQ (reference sequence). V lost 2 bases and J 8 bases, leaving 24 bases between the germline ends. The CDR3 sequence: CASSLTLTPDERGGYTF. Written as DNA, the CDR3 is TGTGCCAGCAGCTTAACTTTGACACCGGATGAAAGAGGGGGCTACACCTTC.

This clone has a single count. This chain joins TRBV5-1 and TRBJ1-1; D might be TRBD1 (6 bases). Germline values: CDR1 SGHRS, CDR2 YFSETQ. Trimming took off 6 bases at V and 2 bases at J, with 20 bases between the two ends. The CDR3 runs to 16 residues. The CDR3 protein is CASNPEGLRGNTEAFF. The CDR3 DNA follows: TGCGCCAGCAACCCGGAGGGGCTCAGGGGAAACACTGAAGCTTTCTTT. Full variable domain (outside the CDR3, taken from reference TRBV5-1 and TRBJ1-1): KAGVTQTPRYLIKTRGQQVTLSCSPISGHRSVSWYQQTPGQGLQFLFEYFSETQRNKGNFPGRFSGRQFSNSRSEMNVSTLELGDSALYLCASNPEGLRGNTEAFFGQGTRLTVV.

A note on this clone: Compared with germline, one end of the junction differs, possibly owing to a read error. The rearrangement joins TRBV7-9 to TRBJ2-3; the match to TRBD2 covers 9 bases. CDR1 is SEHNR and CDR2 is FQNEAQ in the germline V gene (reference sequence). CDR3 size: 16 residues. CDR3 sequence (DNA): TGTGCTAGCAGCTTAGCGATTAGCGGGAGTGCCGGTACGCAGTATTTT. It yields the protein CASSLAISGSAGTQYF.

A remark on this clone: This sample also contains other DNA sequences that code for the same CDR3. The rearrangement joins TRBV7-8 to TRBJ1-2, with D perhaps TRBD1 (5 bases). Per the germline V gene, CDR1 is SGHVS and CDR2 is FQNEAQ. The V gene lost 1 base and the J gene lost 2 bases, with 8 bases spanning the gap. The length of the CDR3 is 14 residues. The CDR3, as DNA: TGTGCCAGCAGCTTAGTGGGGGGAAACTATGGCTACACCTTC. As protein: CASSLVGGNYGYTF.

As regards this clone: This sample includes further DNA sequences coding for the same CDR3. V gene TRBV7-3 combines with J gene TRBJ2-1; possibly TRBD1 or TRBD2 for D (6 bases each). V lost 5 bases, J lost 10 bases, and 9 bases lay in between. The CDR3 sequence is 11 residues long. Germline-derived CDR1 and CDR2 are SGHTA and FQGTGA. The CDR3, as DNA: TGTGCCAGCAGCCAAGGGGGGGAGCAGTTCTTC. It specifies CASSQGGEQFF. Variable domain in full (rest from reference TRBV7-3 and TRBJ2-1): GAGVSQTPSNKVTEKGKYVELRCDPISGHTALYWYRQSLGQGPEFLIYFQGTGAADDSGLPNDRFFAVRPEGSVSTLKIQRTERGDSAVYLCASSQGGEQFFGPGTRLTVL.

On this clone: Other DNA sequences of this sample code for an identical CDR3. This rearrangement joins TRBV18 to TRBJ1-5; possible D gene TRBD1, 5 bases. Looked up from germline, CDR1 is KGHSH and CDR2 is LQKENI. With 0 bases removed from V and 5 bases from J, the gap between germline ends came to 8 bases. CDR3 length equals 14 residues. The CDR3 loop reads CASSPPGGDQPQHF. CDR3 bases: TGTGCCAGCTCACCACCGGGGGGTGATCAGCCCCAGCATTTT.